This TCR beta chain was documented in a study of T cells in Graves' hyperthyroidism and ophthalmopathy. Of note for this clonotype: Its antigen remains unknown.

The germline CDR1 and CDR2 sequences are DFQATT and SNEGSKA (reference sequence). V shed 7 bases and J 2 bases; nucleotides not matched to a gene: 4. This CDR3 contains 14 residues. Aged 18 to 65, the patients had hyperthyroidism that was newly diagnosed and had lasted under 2 months. Study-level findings and limits: Among clonotypes expanded in thyroid above 0.001, most were also found in blood. From stable hyperthyroidism, ophthalmopathy was separated by a 13 V-J model.

Template material for amplifying TCR beta CDR3 regions consisted of RNA transcripts. During a first-round RT-PCR of the TCR CDR3, the HTBI primer set was used. Using its own MiXCR run on the multiplex PCR reads, TCRdb lists one record per CDR3 protein. Seen here are about 98,000 distinct CDR3 sequences, around 40% observed once, and the top ten hold 9.5% to 13%. The V gene is TRBV20-1, the J gene TRBJ2-7, with 14 positions matching TRBD2. Sequencing input: peripheral blood or thyroid tissue (not recorded which). This sequence originates from a woman in her thirties with Graves' hyperthyroidism. CDR3 bases: TGCAGTGGCGAGGGACTAGCGGGAGCCTACGAGCAGTACTTC. The encoded protein is CSGEGLAGAYEQYF.